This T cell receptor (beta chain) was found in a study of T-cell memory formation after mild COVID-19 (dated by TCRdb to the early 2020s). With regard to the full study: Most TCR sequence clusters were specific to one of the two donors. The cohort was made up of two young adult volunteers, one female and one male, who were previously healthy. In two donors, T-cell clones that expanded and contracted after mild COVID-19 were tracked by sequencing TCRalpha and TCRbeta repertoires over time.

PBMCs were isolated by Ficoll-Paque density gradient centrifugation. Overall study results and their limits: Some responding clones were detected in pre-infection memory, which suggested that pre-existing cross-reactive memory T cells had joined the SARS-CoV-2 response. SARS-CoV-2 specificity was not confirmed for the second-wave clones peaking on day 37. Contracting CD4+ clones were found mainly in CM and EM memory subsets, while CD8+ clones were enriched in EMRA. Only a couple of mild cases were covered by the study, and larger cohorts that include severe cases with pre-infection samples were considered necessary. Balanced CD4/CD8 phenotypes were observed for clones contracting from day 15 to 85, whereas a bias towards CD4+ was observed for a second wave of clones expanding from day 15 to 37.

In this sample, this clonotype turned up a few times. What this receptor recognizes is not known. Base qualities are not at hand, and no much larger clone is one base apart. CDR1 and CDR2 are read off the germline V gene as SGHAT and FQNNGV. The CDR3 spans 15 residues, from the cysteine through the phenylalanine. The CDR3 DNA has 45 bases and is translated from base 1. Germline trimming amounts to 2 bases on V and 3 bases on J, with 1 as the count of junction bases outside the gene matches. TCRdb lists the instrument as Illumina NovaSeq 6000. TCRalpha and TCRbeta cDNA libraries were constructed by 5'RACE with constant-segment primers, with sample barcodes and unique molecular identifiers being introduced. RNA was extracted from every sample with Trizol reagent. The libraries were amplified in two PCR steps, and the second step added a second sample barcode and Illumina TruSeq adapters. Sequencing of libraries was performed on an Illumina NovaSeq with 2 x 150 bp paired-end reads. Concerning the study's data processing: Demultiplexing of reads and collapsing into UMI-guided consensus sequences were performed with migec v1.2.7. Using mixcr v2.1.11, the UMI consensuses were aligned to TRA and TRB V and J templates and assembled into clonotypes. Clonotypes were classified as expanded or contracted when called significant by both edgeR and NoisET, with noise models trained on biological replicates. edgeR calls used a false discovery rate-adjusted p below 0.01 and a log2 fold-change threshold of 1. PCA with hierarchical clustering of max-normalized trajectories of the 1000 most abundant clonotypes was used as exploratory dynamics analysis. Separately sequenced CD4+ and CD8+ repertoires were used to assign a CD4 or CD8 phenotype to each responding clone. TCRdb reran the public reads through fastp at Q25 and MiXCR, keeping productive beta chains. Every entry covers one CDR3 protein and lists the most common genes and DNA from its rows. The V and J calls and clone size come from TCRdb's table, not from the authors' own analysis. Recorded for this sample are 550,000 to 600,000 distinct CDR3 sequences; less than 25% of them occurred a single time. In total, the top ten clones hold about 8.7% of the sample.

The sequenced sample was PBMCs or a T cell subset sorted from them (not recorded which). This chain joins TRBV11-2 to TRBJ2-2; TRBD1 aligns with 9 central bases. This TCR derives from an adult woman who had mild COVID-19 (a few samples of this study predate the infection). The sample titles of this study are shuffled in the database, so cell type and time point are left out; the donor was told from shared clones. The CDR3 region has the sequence CASSLTGGDTGELFF. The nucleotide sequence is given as TGTGCCAGCAGCTTAACAGGGGGCGACACCGGGGAGCTGTTTTTT.